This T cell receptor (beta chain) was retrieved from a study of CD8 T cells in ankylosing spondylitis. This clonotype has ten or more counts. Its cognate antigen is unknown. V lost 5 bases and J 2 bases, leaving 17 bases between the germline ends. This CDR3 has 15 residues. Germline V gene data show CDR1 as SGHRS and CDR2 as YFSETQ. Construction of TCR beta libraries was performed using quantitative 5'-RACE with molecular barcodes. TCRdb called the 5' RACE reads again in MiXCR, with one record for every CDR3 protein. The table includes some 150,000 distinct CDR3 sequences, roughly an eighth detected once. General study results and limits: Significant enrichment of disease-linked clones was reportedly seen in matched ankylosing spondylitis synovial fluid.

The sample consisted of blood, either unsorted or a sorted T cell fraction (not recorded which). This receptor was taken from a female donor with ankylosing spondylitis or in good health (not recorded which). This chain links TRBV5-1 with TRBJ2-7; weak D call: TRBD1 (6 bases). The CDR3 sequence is CASSQTGHATYEQYF. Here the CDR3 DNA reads TGCGCCAGCAGTCAGACGGGACACGCGACCTACGAGCAGTACTTC. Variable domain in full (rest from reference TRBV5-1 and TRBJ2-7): KAGVTQTPRYLIKTRGQQVTLSCSPISGHRSVSWYQQTPGQGLQFLFEYFSETQRNKGNFPGRFSGRQFSNSRSEMNVSTLELGDSALYLCASSQTGHATYEQYFGPGTRLTVT.